Included here is one TCR beta chain sequence, with context. Its specificity is not known. These data originate in a study of shared clonotypes between healthy human individuals. Study as a whole: The study used three CD4 naive, three CD4 memory, two CD8 naive and one CD8 memory plate per donor. Study observations and caveats: It was the few donors that limited the genetic and exposure-history diversity represented.

Using approximately 200 ng DNA, some 30,000 T cell genomes, the sorted-subset replicate PCRs were run. Clones were sequenced by immunoSEQ multiplex PCR, and TCRdb holds only the in-frame ones, with some missing. The repertoire has more than 2,000,000 clones, more than 80% of them found once; the top ten carry about 0.39%. CDR1 is SGHRS and CDR2 is YFSETQ in the germline V gene. The CDR3 loop spans 15 amino acids. Trimming took 4 bases from V and 0 from J; bases not matched to a gene: 6. The rearrangement joins TRBV5-1 to TRBJ2-5; TRBD1 matches at 7 bases. The TCR was taken from a man between 18 and 29 years old in good health. Some clones in this sample may be carry-over from other donors' samples. Material: naive CD4+ T cells from PBMCs. Subset reported: CD45RA+ positively selected. CDR3 in DNA: TGCGCCAGCAGCCCACTAACAGGGGACCAAGAGACCCAGTACTTC. Protein: CASSPLTGDQETQYF.